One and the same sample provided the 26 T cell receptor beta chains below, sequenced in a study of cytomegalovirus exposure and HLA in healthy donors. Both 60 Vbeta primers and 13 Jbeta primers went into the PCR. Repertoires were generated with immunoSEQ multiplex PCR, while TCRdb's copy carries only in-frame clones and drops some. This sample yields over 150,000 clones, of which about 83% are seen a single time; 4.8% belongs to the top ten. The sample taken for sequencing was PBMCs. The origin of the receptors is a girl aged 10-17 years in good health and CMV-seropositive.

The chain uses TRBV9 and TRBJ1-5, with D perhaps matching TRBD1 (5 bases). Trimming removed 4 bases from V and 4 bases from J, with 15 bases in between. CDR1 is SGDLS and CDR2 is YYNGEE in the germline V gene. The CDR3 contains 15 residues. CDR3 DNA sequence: TGTGCCAGCAGCCTCGACAGCGGGGCTAATCAGCCCCAGCATTTT. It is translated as CASSLDSGANQPQHF.

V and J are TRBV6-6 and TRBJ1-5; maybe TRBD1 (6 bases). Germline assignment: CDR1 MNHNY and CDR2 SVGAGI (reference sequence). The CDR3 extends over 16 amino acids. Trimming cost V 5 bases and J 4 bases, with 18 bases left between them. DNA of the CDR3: TGTGCCAGCAGTAAAAGGGACAAGGGACGAAATCAGCCCCAGCATTTT. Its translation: CASSKRDKGRNQPQHF.

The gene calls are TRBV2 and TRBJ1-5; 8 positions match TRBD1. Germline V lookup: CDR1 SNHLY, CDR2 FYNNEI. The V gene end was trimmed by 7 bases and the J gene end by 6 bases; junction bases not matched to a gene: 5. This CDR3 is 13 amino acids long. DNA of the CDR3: TGTGCCAGCAAAGGACAGGGAGGTCAGCCCCAGCATTTT. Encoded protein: CASKGQGGQPQHF.

CDR3 DNA sequence: TGTGCCAGCAGCGCTCGATGGACAGGCTATGGCTACACCTTC. Its translation: CASSARWTGYGYTF. The chain is built from TRBV4-2 and TRBJ1-2; 7 bases map to TRBD1. The CDR3 extends over 14 amino acids. The trim removed 5 bases at V and 4 bases at J, leaving 7 bases unmatched. The germline CDR1 and CDR2 sequences are LGHNA and YNFKEQ.

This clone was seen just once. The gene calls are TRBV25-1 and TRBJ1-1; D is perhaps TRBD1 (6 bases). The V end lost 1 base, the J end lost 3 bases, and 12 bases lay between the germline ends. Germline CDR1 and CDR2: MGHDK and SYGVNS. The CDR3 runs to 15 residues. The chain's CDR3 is CASSEWGRGDTEAFF. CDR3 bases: TGTGCCAGCAGTGAATGGGGCAGGGGTGACACTGAAGCTTTCTTT.

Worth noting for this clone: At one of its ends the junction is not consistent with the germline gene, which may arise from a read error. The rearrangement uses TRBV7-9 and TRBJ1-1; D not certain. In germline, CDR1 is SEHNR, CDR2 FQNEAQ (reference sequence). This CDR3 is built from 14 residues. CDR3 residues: CSSSLAGGWTEAFF. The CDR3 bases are TGTTCCAGCAGCTTAGCCGGAGGGTGGACTGAAGCTTTCTTT. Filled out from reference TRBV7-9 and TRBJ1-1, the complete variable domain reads DTGVSQNPRHKITKRGQNVTFRCDPISEHNRLYWYRQTLGQGPEFLTYFQNEAQLEKSRLLSDRFSAERPKGSFSTLEIQRTEQGDSAMYLCSSSLAGGWTEAFFGQGTRLTVV.

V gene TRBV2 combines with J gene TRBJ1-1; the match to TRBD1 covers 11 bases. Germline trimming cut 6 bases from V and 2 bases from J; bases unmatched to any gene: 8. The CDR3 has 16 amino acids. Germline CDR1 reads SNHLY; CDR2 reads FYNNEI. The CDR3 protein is CASRTGQGALNTEAFF. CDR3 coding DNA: TGTGCCAGCAGGACCGGACAGGGGGCTTTAAACACTGAAGCTTTCTTT.

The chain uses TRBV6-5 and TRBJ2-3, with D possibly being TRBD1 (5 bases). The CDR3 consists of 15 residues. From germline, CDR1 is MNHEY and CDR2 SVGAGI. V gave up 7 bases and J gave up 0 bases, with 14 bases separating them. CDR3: CASILSGSSTDTQYF. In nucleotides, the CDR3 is TGTGCCAGCATTCTTTCAGGGTCTAGCACAGATACGCAGTATTTT.

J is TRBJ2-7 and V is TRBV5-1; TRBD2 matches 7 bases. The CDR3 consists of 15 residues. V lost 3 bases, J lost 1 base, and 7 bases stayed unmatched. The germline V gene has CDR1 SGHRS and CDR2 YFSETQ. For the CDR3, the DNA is TGCGCCAGCAGCTCCCCAATGGGACTATCCTACGAGCAGTACTTC. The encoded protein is CASSSPMGLSYEQYF.

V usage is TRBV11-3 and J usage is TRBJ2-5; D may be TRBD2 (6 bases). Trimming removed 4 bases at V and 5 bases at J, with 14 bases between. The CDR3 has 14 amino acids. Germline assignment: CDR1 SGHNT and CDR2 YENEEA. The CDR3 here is CASSSIRGWETQYF. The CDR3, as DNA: TGTGCCAGCAGCTCCATTCGGGGGTGGGAGACCCAGTACTTC.

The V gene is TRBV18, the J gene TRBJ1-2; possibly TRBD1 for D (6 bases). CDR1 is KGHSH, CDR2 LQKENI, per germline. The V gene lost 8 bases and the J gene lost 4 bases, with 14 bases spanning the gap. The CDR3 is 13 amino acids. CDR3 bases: TGTGCCAGCGCCCCGGGACAAGCCTATGGCTACACCTTC. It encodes CASAPGQAYGYTF.

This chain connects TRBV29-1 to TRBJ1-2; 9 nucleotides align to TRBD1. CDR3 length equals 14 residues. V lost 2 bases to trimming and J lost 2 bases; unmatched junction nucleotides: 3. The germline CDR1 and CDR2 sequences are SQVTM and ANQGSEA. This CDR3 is CSVERDRVNYGYTF. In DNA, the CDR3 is TGCAGCGTTGAACGGGACAGGGTAAACTATGGCTACACCTTC.

CDR3 bases: TGTGCCAGCAGCCAGTCCCCGGGGAGCGGCTACGAGCAGTACTTC. It yields the protein CASSQSPGSGYEQYF. The gene calls are TRBV6-1 and TRBJ2-7; TRBD2 is a possible D gene (5 bases). This CDR3 is 15 amino acids long. Per the germline V gene, CDR1 is MNHNS and CDR2 is SASEGT. V lost 6 bases and J lost 3, with 18 bases in between.

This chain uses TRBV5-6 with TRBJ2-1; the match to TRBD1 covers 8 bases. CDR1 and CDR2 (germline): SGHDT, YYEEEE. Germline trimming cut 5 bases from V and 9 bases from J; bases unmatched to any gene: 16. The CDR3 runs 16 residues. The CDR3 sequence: CASSPPGTGRKTEQFF. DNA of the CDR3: TGTGCCAGCAGTCCCCCTGGGACAGGACGTAAAACTGAGCAGTTCTTC.

The CDR3 protein is CASSPLTSGQVNAEQYF. CDR3 bases: TGTGCCAGCAGCCCTCTAACATCAGGACAGGTAAACGCCGAGCAGTACTTC. The chain carries TRBV7-9 and TRBJ2-7, with 7 bases aligning to TRBD1. The CDR3 spans 17 residues. Germline-derived CDR1 and CDR2 are SEHNR and FQNEAQ (reference sequence). With V trimmed by 5 bases and J by 6 bases, 19 bases remained unmatched.

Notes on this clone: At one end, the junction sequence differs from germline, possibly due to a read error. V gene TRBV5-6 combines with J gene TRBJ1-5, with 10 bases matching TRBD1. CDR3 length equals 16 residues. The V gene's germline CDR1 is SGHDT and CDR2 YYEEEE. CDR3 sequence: CAGSLLTGGAGQPQHF. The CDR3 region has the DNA TGTGCCGGCAGCTTGTTGACAGGGGGCGCCGGCCAGCCCCAGCATTTT.

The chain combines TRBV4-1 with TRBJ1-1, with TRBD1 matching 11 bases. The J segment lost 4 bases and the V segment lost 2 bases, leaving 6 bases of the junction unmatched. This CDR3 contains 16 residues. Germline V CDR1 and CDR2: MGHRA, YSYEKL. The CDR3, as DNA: TGCGCCAGCAGCCAATCCGGACAGGGGGCGCGCACTGAAGCTTTCTTT. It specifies CASSQSGQGARTEAFF.

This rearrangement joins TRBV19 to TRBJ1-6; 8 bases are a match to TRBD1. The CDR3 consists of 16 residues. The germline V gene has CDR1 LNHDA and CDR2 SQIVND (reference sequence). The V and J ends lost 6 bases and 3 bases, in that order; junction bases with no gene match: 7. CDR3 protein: CASRGQGFSYNSPLHF. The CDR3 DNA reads TGTGCCAGTAGAGGACAGGGATTTAGCTATAATTCACCCCTCCACTTT.

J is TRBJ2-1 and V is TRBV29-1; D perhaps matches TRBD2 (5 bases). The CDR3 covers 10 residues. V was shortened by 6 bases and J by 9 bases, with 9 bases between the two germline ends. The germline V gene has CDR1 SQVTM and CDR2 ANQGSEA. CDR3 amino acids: CSVVEVEQFF. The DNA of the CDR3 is TGCAGCGTGGTGGAGGTTGAGCAGTTCTTC.

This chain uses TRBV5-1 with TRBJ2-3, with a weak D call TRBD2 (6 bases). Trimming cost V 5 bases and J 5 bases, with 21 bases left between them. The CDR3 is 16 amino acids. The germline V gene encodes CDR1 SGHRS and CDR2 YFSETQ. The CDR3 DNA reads TGCGCCAGCAGTTTTATGGGACTGGGATTAGGAGATACGCAGTATTTT. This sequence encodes CASSFMGLGLGDTQYF.

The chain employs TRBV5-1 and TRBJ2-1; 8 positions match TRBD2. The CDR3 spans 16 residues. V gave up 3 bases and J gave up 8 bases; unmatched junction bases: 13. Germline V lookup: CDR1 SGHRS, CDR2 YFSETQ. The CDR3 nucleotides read TGCGCCAGCAGCTCGTACGGAGCGGGGGTTTCATATGAGCAGTTCTTC. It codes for CASSSYGAGVSYEQFF.

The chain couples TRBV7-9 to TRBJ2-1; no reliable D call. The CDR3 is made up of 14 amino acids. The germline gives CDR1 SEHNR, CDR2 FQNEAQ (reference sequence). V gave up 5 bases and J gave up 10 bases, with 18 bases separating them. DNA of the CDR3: TGTGCCAGCAGCCCATCACGTTGGAGAAGCGAGCAGTTCTTC. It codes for CASSPSRWRSEQFF.

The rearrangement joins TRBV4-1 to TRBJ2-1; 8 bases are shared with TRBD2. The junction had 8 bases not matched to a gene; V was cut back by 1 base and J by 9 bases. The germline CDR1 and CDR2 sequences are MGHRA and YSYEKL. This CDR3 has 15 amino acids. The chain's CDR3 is CASSQGAGGTVEQFF. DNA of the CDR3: TGCGCCAGCAGCCAAGGCGCGGGGGGAACGGTTGAGCAGTTCTTC.

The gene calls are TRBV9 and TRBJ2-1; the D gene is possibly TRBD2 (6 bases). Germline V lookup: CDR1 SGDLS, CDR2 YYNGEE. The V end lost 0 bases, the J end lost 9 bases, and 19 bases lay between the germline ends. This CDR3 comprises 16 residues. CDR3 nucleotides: TGTGCCAGCAGCGTAGTGCCCCGGGACTTAGGGGCTGAGCAGTTCTTC. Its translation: CASSVVPRDLGAEQFF.

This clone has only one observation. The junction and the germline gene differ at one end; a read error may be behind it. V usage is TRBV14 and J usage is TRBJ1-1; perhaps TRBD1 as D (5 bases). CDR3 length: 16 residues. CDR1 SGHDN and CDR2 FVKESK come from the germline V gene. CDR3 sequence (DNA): TGTGCCAGCAGTCAAGCCACAGGTCTCATGAACACTGAAGCTTTCTTT. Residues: CASSQATGLMNTEAFF.

CDR3 nucleotides: TGTGCCAGCCAGTTGGCGGGGGGGCGGAAAGAGACCCAGTACTTC. It encodes CASQLAGGRKETQYF. The chain couples TRBV6-5 to TRBJ2-5; 9 bases align to TRBD2. CDR3 length: 15 amino acids. J was trimmed by 3 bases and V by 8 bases; bases with no gene match: 10. Germline CDR1 is MNHEY and CDR2 is SVGAGI.